The 28 T cell receptor beta chains below were found in one sample sequenced in a study of blood T cell repertoires in COVID-19. Data came from immunoSEQ multiplex PCR; TCRdb stores just in-frame clones and leaves some out. The sample lists roughly 230,000 clones, over 80% occurring once. Sequenced input: peripheral blood. These receptors were obtained from a man aged 35 to 55 with acute or convalescent COVID-19.

V and J are TRBV7-9 and TRBJ1-6, with unresolved D. CDR3 length equals 14 residues. Germline V gene data show CDR1 as SEHNR and CDR2 as FQNEAQ (reference sequence). The V end was cut by 0 bases, the J end by 5 bases, with 5 bases between. This CDR3 is CASSLAQNNSPLHF. DNA of the CDR3: TGTGCCAGCAGCTTAGCACAGAATAATTCACCCCTCCACTTT. Supplemented by reference TRBV7-9 and TRBJ1-6, the full variable domain reads DTGVSQNPRHKITKRGQNVTFRCDPISEHNRLYWYRQTLGQGPEFLTYFQNEAQLEKSRLLSDRFSAERPKGSFSTLEIQRTEQGDSAMYLCASSLAQNNSPLHFGNGTRLTVT.

This sequence joins TRBV3-1 (or the pseudogene TRBV3-2) and TRBJ1-1, with 8 bases fitting TRBD1. Germline trimming cut 1 base from V and 1 base from J; bases unmatched to any gene: 8. Germline V gene sequence: CDR1 LGHDT, CDR2 YNNKEL (reference sequence). The CDR3 contains 17 residues. DNA for the CDR3: TGTGCCAGCAGCCAAGCCCCCAGGGGGCTGGGGAACACTGAAGCTTTCTTT. Its translation: CASSQAPRGLGNTEAFF.

V gene TRBV19 combines with J gene TRBJ1-1; D call uncertain. In germline, CDR1 is LNHDA, CDR2 SQIVND (reference sequence). The ends were cut back, 7 bases at V and 0 bases at J, with 12 bases in the middle. The CDR3 covers 14 residues. CDR3 region: CASISPGMNTEAFF. DNA for the CDR3: TGTGCCAGTATATCTCCGGGAATGAACACTGAAGCTTTCTTT.

The chain's CDR3 is CASSTPRRGGPGNQPQHF. The DNA of the CDR3 is TGTGCCAGTAGTACCCCCCGTCGGGGGGGCCCTGGAAATCAGCCCCAGCATTTT. The V gene is TRBV19, the J gene TRBJ1-5; D is perhaps TRBD1 (6 bases). Germline assignment: CDR1 LNHDA and CDR2 SQIVND (reference sequence). The CDR3 is 18 amino acids. The V and J ends lost 4 bases and 4 bases respectively, with 23 bases between them.

V gene TRBV5-4 combines with J gene TRBJ2-2; 8 nucleotides line up with TRBD1. CDR1 SGHNT and CDR2 YYREEE come from the germline V gene (reference sequence). V lost 0 bases to trimming and J lost 4 bases; unmatched junction nucleotides: 8. The CDR3 runs to 17 residues. The CDR3 sequence is CASSLEVVQGGTGELFF. Written as DNA, the CDR3 is TGTGCCAGCAGCTTGGAAGTAGTACAGGGGGGCACCGGGGAGCTGTTTTTT.

V and J are TRBV30 and TRBJ2-1, with unresolved D. The germline V gene has CDR1 GTSNPN and CDR2 SVGIG (reference sequence). The V end was cut by 2 bases, the J end by 10 bases, with 15 bases between. The CDR3 has 13 residues. The CDR3 reads CAWSTIETLEQFF. For the CDR3, the DNA is TGTGCCTGGAGTACCATCGAGACACTGGAGCAGTTCTTC.

This chain uses TRBV28 with TRBJ1-4; tentatively, D is TRBD1 (6 bases). The CDR3 totals 14 residues. Trimming removed 2 bases from V and 7 bases from J, with 11 bases in between. Germline V gives CDR1 MDHEN, CDR2 SYDVKM. The CDR3 nucleotides are TGTGCCAGCAGTTTAGAGGGGGAGGGTGAAAAACTGTTTTTT. Protein product: CASSLEGEGEKLFF.

The rearrangement uses TRBV2 and TRBJ2-3, with 8 bases identical to TRBD2. V trimming: 3 bases; J trimming: 2 bases; junction bases outside the gene matches: 7. From germline, CDR1 is SNHLY and CDR2 FYNNEI. This CDR3 spans 16 amino acids. The CDR3 loop is CASSDGTRFYTDTQYF. The CDR3 DNA is TGTGCCAGCAGTGACGGGACTAGATTTTACACAGATACGCAGTATTTT.

A remark on this clone: One junction end does not reproduce the germline sequence, and a read error may be involved. The chain recombines TRBV5-1 with TRBJ2-7; TRBD1 matches at 12 bases. The CDR3 is 13 amino acids. Per the germline V gene, CDR1 is SGHRS and CDR2 is YFSETQ. CDR3 loop: CASSSGDRGLMHF. CDR3 coding DNA: TGCGCCAGCAGCTCGGGGGACAGGGGGCTTATGCACTTC.

This clone was seen only a few times. The V call is TRBV29-1, the J call TRBJ1-1; 7 positions agree with TRBD1. Germline V gene sequence: CDR1 SQVTM, CDR2 ANQGSEA. Trimming cost V 4 bases and J 4 bases; bases outside gene matches: 9. The CDR3 has 14 amino acids. CDR3 region: CSVGEGAVFTEAFF. In DNA, the CDR3 is TGCAGCGTTGGAGAGGGGGCGGTCTTCACTGAAGCTTTCTTT.

V is TRBV6-2 or TRBV6-3 and J is TRBJ1-1; tentative D call: TRBD1 (5 bases). This CDR3 has 14 amino acids. With 5 bases removed from V and 0 bases from J, the gap between germline ends came to 10 bases. Germline CDR1 MNHEY, CDR2 SVGEGT. In DNA form, the CDR3 reads TGTGCCAGCAGTCAATCGGGGGTGAACACTGAAGCTTTCTTT. It is translated as CASSQSGVNTEAFF.

The chain carries TRBV5-4 and TRBJ1-1; 7 bases match TRBD1. The germline CDR1 and CDR2 sequences are SGHNT and YYREEE (reference sequence). V lost 7 bases and J lost 0; bases outside the gene matches: 3. CDR3 length: 13 residues. CDR3 loop: CASFGTVNTEAFF. The DNA of the CDR3 is TGTGCCAGCTTCGGGACAGTGAACACTGAAGCTTTCTTT.

CDR3 coding DNA: TGTGCCAGCAGCTTGGGGGAGGGCCCTTATGAGCAGTTCTTC. Translation gives CASSLGEGPYEQFF. The chain links TRBV5-4 to TRBJ2-1, with 7 nucleotides matching TRBD2. With 0 bases clipped from V and 8 bases from J, the junction kept 5 bases outside the gene matches. CDR1 and CDR2 from the germline V gene are SGHNT and YYREEE (reference sequence). The CDR3 is made up of 14 amino acids. Variable domain in full (rest from reference TRBV5-4 and TRBJ2-1): ETGVTQSPTHLIKTRGQQVTLRCSSQSGHNTVSWYQQALGQGPQFIFQYYREEENGRGNFPPRFSGLQFPNYSSELNVNALELDDSALYLCASSLGEGPYEQFFGPGTRLTVL.

This rearrangement joins TRBV10-3 to TRBJ1-5, with D tentatively TRBD1 (5 bases). Germline V gives CDR1 ENHRY, CDR2 SYGVKD. The V and J ends lost 10 bases and 3 bases respectively, with 22 bases between them. The CDR3 is 16 amino acids. In nucleotides, the CDR3 is TGTGCCACCTCCGGGGGACGGACCTCAAACAATCAGCCCCAGCATTTT. This codes for CATSGGRTSNNQPQHF.

The chain recombines TRBV19 with TRBJ1-1; D might be TRBD1 (5 bases). The CDR3 extends over 13 amino acids. Germline CDR1 and CDR2: LNHDA and SQIVND (reference sequence). V dropped 7 bases and J dropped 0 bases, with 9 bases sitting between them. The CDR3 DNA is TGTGCCAGTATAAGCAGGGTGAACACTGAAGCTTTCTTT. Encoded protein: CASISRVNTEAFF.

The rearrangement links TRBV6-6 to TRBJ1-1; 9 nucleotides agree with TRBD1. CDR1 and CDR2 (germline): MNHNY, SVGAGI (reference sequence). This CDR3 is 14 amino acids long. V lost 6 bases to trimming and J lost 5 bases; unmatched junction nucleotides: 7. Here the CDR3 DNA reads TGTGCCAGCAGGCGACAGGGGGAGAGTACTGAAGCTTTCTTT. Amino acids: CASRRQGESTEAFF.

V and J are TRBV3-1 (or the pseudogene TRBV3-2) and TRBJ1-2, with D possibly being TRBD1 (6 bases). V lost 1 base and J 4 bases, leaving 10 bases between the germline ends. This CDR3 is built from 14 residues. The germline V gene encodes CDR1 LGHDT and CDR2 YNNKEL (reference sequence). This CDR3 reads CASSQGTDSYGYTF. CDR3 nucleotide sequence: TGTGCCAGCAGCCAAGGGACGGACAGCTATGGCTACACCTTC.

This chain connects TRBV5-5 to TRBJ2-7; no firm D call. The CDR3 extends over 13 amino acids. V lost 2 bases, J lost 4 bases, and 10 bases lay in between. Germline V gives CDR1 SGHKS, CDR2 YYEKEE (reference sequence). As DNA, the CDR3 is TGTGCCAGCAGCTTAGGTCCGGGTTACGAGCAGTACTTC. This encodes CASSLGPGYEQYF.

The rearrangement uses TRBV27 and TRBJ1-6; maybe TRBD1 (6 bases). This CDR3 region has 14 residues. CDR1 is MNHEY and CDR2 is SMNVEV in the germline V gene (reference sequence). The V and J ends lost 2 bases and 10 bases respectively, with 12 bases between them. CDR3 nucleotide sequence: TGTGCCAGCAGTTTAGTTCAGGGGCAATCACCCCTCCACTTT. This translates into CASSLVQGQSPLHF.

This clone was seen more than once but under ten times. This CDR3 reads CASSGPGGLLWEQYF. CDR3 coding DNA: TGTGCCAGCAGCGGCCCAGGGGGACTCCTCTGGGAGCAGTACTTC. This chain connects TRBV11-2 to TRBJ2-7, with TRBD1 as a possible D gene (7 bases). Germline CDR1 reads SGHAT; CDR2 reads FQNNGV. The CDR3 sequence is 15 residues long. Deletions cut 5 bases from V and 7 bases from J, with 21 bases between.

The rearrangement uses TRBV6-6 and TRBJ1-5, with TRBD1 as a possible D gene (5 bases). The CDR3 spans 11 residues. V shed 8 bases and J shed 6 bases, with 8 bases lying between them. CDR1 MNHNY and CDR2 SVGAGI come from the germline V gene (reference sequence). In DNA form, the CDR3 reads TGTGCCAGCGGGGGGGTTCAGCCCCAGCATTTT. This sequence encodes CASGGVQPQHF.

The chain carries TRBV30 and TRBJ1-6; D gene uncertain. The V gene lost 3 bases and the J gene lost 4 bases, with 10 bases spanning the gap. This CDR3 contains 14 residues. Germline V gene sequence: CDR1 GTSNPN, CDR2 SVGIG (reference sequence). CDR3 coding DNA: TGTGCCTGGAGGGCAGACGGGTATAATTCACCCCTCCACTTT. Translated, it gives CAWRADGYNSPLHF.

The J gene is TRBJ1-1, the V gene TRBV27; 10 nucleotides align to TRBD1. J lost 5 bases, V lost 5 bases, and 8 bases had no gene match. Germline assignment: CDR1 MNHEY and CDR2 SMNVEV (reference sequence). The CDR3 is made up of 15 amino acids. This chain's CDR3 is CASSTRTGGITEAFF. CDR3 nucleotides: TGTGCCAGCAGTACTCGGACAGGGGGGATTACTGAAGCTTTCTTT.

The chain combines TRBV20-1 with TRBJ1-4; maybe TRBD1 (5 bases). Per germline, CDR1 DFQATT and CDR2 SNEGSKA (reference sequence). This CDR3 region has 13 residues. V was pared by 3 bases and J by 5 bases, with 10 bases between. The CDR3 DNA sequence: TGCAGTGCTAGTCGGGGGACGAATGAAAAACTGTTTTTT. Amino acids: CSASRGTNEKLFF.

This clone was recorded only once. The chain joins TRBV7-8 to TRBJ2-7; 14 nucleotides align to TRBD2. CDR3 length: 18 residues. Germline V lookup: CDR1 SGHVS, CDR2 FQNEAQ. Unmatched junction bases numbered 14, after V lost 5 bases and J lost 5 bases. The CDR3 spells CASSRPGLAGEEGNEQYF. The CDR3, as DNA: TGTGCCAGCAGCCGACCGGGACTAGCGGGAGAAGAGGGAAACGAGCAGTACTTC.

The gene calls are TRBV7-6 and TRBJ2-7; TRBD2 matches 11 bases. V shed 5 bases, J shed 5 bases, and the junction held 5 bases outside the gene matches. The CDR3 contains 14 residues. Germline V gives CDR1 SGHVS, CDR2 FNYEAQ. CDR3 coding DNA: TGTGCCAGCAGCGAGGGGACTAGCGGCAACGAGCAGTACTTC. Residues: CASSEGTSGNEQYF.

The count of this clone is one. The chain combines TRBV5-1 with TRBJ2-5; D call uncertain. The CDR3 loop spans 14 amino acids. Germline V gene sequence: CDR1 SGHRS, CDR2 YFSETQ. V lost 0 bases, J lost 2 bases, and 8 bases lay in between. The DNA for the CDR3 is TGCGCCAGCAGCTTGGCACAGTCTCAAGAGACCCAGTACTTC. Its translation: CASSLAQSQETQYF.

The chain combines TRBV19 with TRBJ2-4; tentative D call: TRBD2 (6 bases). Trimming cost V 5 bases and J 8 bases, with 19 bases left between them. The CDR3 consists of 15 residues. CDR1 is LNHDA, CDR2 SQIVND, per germline (reference sequence). The CDR3 here is CASSWARETRDIQYF. CDR3 nucleotide sequence: TGTGCCAGTAGTTGGGCACGGGAGACCCGGGACATTCAGTACTTC.